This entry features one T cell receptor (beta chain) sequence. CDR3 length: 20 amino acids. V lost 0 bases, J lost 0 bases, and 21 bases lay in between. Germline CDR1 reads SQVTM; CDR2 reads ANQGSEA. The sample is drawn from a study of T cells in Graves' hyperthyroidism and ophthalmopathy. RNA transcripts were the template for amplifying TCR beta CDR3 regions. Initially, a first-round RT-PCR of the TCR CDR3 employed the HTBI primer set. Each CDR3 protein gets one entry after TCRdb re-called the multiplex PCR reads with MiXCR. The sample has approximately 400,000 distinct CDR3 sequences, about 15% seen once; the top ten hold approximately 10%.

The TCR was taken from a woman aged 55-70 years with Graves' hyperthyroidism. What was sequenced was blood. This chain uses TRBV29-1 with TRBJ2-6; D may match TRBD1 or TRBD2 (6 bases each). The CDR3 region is CSVEERFRGESLSGANVLTF. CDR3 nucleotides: TGCAGCGTTGAAGAGCGCTTTAGGGGGGAGTCTCTCTCTGGGGCCAACGTCCTGACTTTC.